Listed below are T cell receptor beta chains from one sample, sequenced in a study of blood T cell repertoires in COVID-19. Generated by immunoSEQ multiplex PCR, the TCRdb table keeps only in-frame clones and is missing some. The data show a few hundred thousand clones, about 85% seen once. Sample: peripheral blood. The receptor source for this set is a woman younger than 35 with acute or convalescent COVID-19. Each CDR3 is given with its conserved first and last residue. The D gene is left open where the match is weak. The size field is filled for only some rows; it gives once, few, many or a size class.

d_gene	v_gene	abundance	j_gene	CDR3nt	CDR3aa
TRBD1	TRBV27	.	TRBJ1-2	TGTGCCAGCAGTTCTTGGACAGGGAAAGACTATGGCTACACCTTC	CASSSWTGKDYGYTF
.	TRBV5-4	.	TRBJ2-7	TGTGCCAGCAGCTTGGACAGATCCTACGAGCAGTACTTC	CASSLDRSYEQYF
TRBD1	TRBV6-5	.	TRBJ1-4	TGTGCCAGCAAACCTCGGAACAGGGGCCAAAAACTGTTTTTT	CASKPRNRGQKLFF
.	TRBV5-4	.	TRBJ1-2	TGTGCCAGCAGCTATGCGTGGGAAACAGGGATCGATGGCTACACCTTC	CASSYAWETGIDGYTF
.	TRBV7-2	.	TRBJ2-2	TGTGCCAGCAGCTATCAACGGGGCGGGGAGCTGTTTTTT	CASSYQRGGELFF
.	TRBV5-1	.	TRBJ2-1	TGCGCCAGCAGCTTGGCACTGACGGGGTCCTACAATGAGCAGTTCTTC	CASSLALTGSYNEQFF
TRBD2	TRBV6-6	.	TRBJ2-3	TGTGCCAGCAACCCGACTAGCGGGGGCACAGATACGCAGTATTTT	CASNPTSGGTDTQYF
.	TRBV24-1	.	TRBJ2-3	TGTGCCACCAGTGGGGCAGGGCCGGCAGATACGCAGTATTTT	CATSGAGPADTQYF
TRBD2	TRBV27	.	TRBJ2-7	TGTGCCAGCAGTTTAGGCGGGGGTGCCTACGAGCAGTACTTC	CASSLGGGAYEQYF
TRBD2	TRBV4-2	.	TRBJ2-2	TGTGCCAGCAGCCAAGAAGGCGCGGGGGGCCACACCGGGGAGCTGTTTTTT	CASSQEGAGGHTGELFF
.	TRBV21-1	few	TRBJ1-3	TGTGCCAGCAGCCCCACACAGGGCCCTACTGGAAACACCATATATTTT	CASSPTQGPTGNTIYF
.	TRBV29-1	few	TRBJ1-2	TGCAGCGTTGAACGGGACAACTATAACTATGGCTACACCTTC	CSVERDNYNYGYTF
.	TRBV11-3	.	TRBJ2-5	TGTGCCAGCAGCCAGGAAGAGACCCAGTACTTC	CASSQEETQYF
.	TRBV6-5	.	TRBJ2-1	TGTGCCAGCAATACCTGGAGCTCCTACAATGAGCAGTTCTTC	CASNTWSSYNEQFF
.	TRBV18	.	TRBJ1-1	TGTGCCAGCTCACAACAGTTTGGCACTGAAGCTTTCTTT	CASSQQFGTEAFF
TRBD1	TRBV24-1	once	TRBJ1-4	TGTGCCACCAGTGACAGGACAGGGAGTGAAAAACTGTTTTTT	CATSDRTGSEKLFF
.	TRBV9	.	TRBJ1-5	TGTGCCAGCAGCCCAACAACCGGGAGCAATCAGCCCCAGCATTTT	CASSPTTGSNQPQHF
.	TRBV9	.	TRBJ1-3	TGTGCCAGCAGCGTATTCGACAGCGCTGGAAACACCATATATTTT	CASSVFDSAGNTIYF
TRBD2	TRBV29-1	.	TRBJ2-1	TGCAGCGTGGGGTCTAGCGGGTTATACAATGAGCAGTTCTTC	CSVGSSGLYNEQFF
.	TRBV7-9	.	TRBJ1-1	TGTGCCAGCAGCTTAGTCGAGGGTGAAGCTTTCTTT	CASSLVEGEAFF
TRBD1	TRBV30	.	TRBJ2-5	TGTGCCTGGAGTGTACAGGGGGAGACCCAGTACTTC	CAWSVQGETQYF
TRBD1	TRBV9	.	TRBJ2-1	TGTGCCAGCAGCCCCAGCAGGGGGCGAGGAAATGAGCAGTTCTTC	CASSPSRGRGNEQFF
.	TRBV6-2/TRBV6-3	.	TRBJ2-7	TGTGCCAGCAGTTACTCGGCACAAGGCAGGGGCGACTACGAGCAGTACTTC	CASSYSAQGRGDYEQYF
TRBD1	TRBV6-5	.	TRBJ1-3	TGTGCCAGCAGTTGGGGAGGACAGGGGAACACCATATATTTT	CASSWGGQGNTIYF
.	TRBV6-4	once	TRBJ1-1	TGTGCCAGCAGTGATAAAGGGGTCACTGAAGCTTTCTTT	CASSDKGVTEAFF
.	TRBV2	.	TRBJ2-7	TGTGCCAGCAGTGTAGAGATCGGCGAGCAGTACTTC	CASSVEIGEQYF
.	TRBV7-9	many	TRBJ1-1	TGTGCCAGCAGCCCACAGGCAATGAACACTGAAGCTTTCTTT	CASSPQAMNTEAFF
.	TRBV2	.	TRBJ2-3	TGTGCCAGCGGTCCTTTGGCCTCTAGCACAGATACGCAGTATTTT	CASGPLASSTDTQYF
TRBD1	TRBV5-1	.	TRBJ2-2	TGCGCCAGCAGCTTGGGGCCCCAGACAGGGGAAACCGGGGAGCTGTTTTTT	CASSLGPQTGETGELFF
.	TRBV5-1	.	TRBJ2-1	TGCGCCAGCAGCTTGATGAGCTCCTACAATGAGCAGTTCTTC	CASSLMSSYNEQFF
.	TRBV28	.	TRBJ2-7	TGTGCCAGCAGCCTCCGTGACGAGCAGTACTTC	CASSLRDEQYF
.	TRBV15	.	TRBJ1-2	TGTGCCACCAGCAGGGGAAAGACAGGCGCGGGGGTTAACTATGGCTACACCTTC	CATSRGKTGAGVNYGYTF